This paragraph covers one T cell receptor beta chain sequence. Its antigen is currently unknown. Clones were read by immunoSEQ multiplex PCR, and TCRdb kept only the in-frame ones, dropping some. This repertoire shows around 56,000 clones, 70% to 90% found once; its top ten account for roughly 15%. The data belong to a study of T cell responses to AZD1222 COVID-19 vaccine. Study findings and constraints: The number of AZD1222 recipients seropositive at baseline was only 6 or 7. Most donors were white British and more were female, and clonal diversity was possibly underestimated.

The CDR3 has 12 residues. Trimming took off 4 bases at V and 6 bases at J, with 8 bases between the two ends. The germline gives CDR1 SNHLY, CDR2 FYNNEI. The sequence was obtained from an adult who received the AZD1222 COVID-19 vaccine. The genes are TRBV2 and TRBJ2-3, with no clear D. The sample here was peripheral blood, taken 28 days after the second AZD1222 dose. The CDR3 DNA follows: TGTGCCAGCAGTGGACCCCGGGATACGCAGTATTTT. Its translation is CASSGPRDTQYF.